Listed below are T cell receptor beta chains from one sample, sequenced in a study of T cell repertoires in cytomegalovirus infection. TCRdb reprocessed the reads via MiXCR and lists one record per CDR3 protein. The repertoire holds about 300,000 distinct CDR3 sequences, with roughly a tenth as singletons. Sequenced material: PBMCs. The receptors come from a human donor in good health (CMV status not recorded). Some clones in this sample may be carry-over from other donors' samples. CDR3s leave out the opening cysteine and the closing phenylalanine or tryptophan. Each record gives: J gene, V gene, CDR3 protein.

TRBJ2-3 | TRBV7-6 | ASSQLLAVLTDTQY
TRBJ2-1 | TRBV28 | ASRSFAGFNEQF
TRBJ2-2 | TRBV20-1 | SASPGTVNTGELF
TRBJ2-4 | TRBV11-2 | ASRTSGGLAKNIQY
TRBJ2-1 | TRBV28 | ASRRGGETFEQF
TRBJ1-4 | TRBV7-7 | ASSPLGNTANEKLF
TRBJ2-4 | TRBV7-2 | ASSFGPAKNIQY
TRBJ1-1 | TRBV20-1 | SAFGGGGLWAEAF
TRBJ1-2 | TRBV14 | ASSQGLDYGYT
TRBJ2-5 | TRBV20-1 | SARARGPVETQY
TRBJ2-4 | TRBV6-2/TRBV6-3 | ASSYSMTGTAKNIQY
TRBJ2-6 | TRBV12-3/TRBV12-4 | ASSPGFRAGANVLT
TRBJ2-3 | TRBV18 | ASSPNSGAPTDTQY
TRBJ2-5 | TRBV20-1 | SALLAGGRETQY
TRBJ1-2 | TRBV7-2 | ASSLQGNSGYT
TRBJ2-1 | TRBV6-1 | ASSLSQGSYNEQF
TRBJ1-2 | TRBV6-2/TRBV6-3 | ASSGGGFEYGYT
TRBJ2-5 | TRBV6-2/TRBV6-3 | ASRLRQGRKTQY
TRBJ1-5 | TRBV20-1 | SARDRGSNQPQH
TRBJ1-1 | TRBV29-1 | SVEGSGLNTEAF
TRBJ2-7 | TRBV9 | ASSRNPTVTYEQY
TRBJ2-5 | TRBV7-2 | ASSSNRGQETQY
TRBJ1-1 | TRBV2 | ARSVQEGGEAF
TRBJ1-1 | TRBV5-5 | ASSLELTEAF
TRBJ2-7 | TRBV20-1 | SAGTGAEYEQY
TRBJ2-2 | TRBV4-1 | ASSQEEVRGELF
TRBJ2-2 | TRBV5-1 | ASSLLETGELF
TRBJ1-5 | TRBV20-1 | SAPRPGTKNQPQH
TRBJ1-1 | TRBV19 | ASSLGVMNTEAF
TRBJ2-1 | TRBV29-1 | SVETAREFNEQF
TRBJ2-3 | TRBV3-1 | ASSQAAGSDTQY
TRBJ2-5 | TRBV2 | ASFDRVGGTQY
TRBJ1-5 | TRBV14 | ASSWGPNQPQH